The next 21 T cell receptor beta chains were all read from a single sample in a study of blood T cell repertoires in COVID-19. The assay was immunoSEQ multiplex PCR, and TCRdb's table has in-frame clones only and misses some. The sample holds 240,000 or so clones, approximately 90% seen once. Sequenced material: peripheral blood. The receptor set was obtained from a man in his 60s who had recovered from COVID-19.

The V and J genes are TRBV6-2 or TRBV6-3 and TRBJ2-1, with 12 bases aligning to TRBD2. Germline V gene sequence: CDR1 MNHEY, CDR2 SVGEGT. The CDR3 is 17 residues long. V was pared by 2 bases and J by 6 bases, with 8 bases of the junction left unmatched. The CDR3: CASSYETRTSGVNEQFF. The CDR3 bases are TGTGCCAGCAGTTACGAAACCCGGACTAGCGGGGTCAATGAGCAGTTCTTC.

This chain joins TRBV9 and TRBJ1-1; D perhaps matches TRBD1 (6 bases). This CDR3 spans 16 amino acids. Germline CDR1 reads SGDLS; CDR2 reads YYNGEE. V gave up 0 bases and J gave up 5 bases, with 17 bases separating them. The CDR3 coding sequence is TGTGCCAGCAGCGTAGGAGTCAGGGGCCACTTGACTGAAGCTTTCTTT. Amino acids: CASSVGVRGHLTEAFF.

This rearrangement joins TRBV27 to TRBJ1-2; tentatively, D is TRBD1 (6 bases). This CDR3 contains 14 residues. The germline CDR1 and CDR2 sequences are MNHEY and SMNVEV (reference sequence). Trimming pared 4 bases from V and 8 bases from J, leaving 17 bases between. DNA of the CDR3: TGTGCCAGCAGTTACCGGGACACCATGGGGGGCTACACCTTC. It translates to CASSYRDTMGGYTF.

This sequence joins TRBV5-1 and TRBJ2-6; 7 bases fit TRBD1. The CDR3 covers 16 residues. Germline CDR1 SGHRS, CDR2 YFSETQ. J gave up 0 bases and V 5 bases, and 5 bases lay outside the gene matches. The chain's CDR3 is CASSWTGSSGANVLTF. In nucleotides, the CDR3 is TGCGCCAGCAGTTGGACAGGTAGCTCTGGGGCCAACGTCCTGACTTTC.

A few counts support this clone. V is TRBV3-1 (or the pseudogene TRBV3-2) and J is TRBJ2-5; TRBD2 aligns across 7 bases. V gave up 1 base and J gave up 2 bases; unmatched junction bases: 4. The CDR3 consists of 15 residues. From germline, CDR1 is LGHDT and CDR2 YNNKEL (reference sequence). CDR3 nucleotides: TGTGCCAGCAGCCAAGGACTAGCTATTCAAGAGACCCAGTACTTC. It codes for CASSQGLAIQETQYF.

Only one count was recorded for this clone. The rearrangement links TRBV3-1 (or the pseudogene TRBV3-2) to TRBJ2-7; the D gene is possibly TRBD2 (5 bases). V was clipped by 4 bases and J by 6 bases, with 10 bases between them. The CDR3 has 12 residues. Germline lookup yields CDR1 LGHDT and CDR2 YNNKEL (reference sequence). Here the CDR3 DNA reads TGTGCCAGCAGCCTTGGGAGTAGCGAGCAGTACTTC. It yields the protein CASSLGSSEQYF.

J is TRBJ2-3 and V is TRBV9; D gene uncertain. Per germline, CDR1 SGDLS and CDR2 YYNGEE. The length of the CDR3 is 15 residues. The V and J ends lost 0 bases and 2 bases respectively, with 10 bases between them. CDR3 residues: CASSVVGSVTDTQYF. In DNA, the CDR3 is TGTGCCAGCAGCGTAGTTGGCAGTGTCACAGATACGCAGTATTTT.

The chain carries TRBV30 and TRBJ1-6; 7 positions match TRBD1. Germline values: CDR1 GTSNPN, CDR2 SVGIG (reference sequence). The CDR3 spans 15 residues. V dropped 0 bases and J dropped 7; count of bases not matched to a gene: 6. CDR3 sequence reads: CAWSVPTGTNSPLHF. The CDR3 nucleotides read TGTGCCTGGAGTGTACCGACAGGGACCAATTCACCCCTCCACTTT.

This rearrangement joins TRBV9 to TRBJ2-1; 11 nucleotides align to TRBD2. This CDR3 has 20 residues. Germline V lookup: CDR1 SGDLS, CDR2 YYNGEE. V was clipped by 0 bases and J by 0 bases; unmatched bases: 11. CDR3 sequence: CASSVDLSSGGDRSYNEQFF. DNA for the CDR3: TGTGCCAGCAGCGTAGATCTCAGTAGCGGGGGGGACCGCTCCTACAATGAGCAGTTCTTC.

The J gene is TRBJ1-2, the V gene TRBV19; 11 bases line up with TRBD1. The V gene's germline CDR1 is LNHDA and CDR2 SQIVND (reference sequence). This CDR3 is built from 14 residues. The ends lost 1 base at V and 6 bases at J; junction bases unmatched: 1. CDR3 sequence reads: CASSIGTGGDGYTF. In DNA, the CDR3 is TGTGCCAGTAGTATAGGGACAGGGGGCGATGGCTACACCTTC.

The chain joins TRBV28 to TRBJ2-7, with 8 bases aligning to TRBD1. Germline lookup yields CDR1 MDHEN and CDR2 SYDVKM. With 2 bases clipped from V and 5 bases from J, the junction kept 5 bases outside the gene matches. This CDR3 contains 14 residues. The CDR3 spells CASSLLQGVDEQYF. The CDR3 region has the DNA TGTGCCAGCAGTTTACTACAGGGGGTCGACGAGCAGTACTTC.

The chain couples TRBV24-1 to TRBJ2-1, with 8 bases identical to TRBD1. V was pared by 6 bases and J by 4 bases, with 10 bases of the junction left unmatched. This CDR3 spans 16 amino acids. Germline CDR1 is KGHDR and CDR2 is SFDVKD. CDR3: CATSRAGTGIYNEQFF. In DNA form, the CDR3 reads TGTGCCACCAGTCGGGCTGGGACAGGCATTTACAATGAGCAGTTCTTC.

CDR3 sequence reads: CASRATGTSQQQYF. Here the CDR3 DNA reads TGTGCCAGCAGAGCGACCGGGACTAGCCAACAGCAGTACTTC. The chain uses TRBV6-4 and TRBJ2-7; TRBD2 aligns across 9 bases. Looked up from germline, CDR1 is MRHNA and CDR2 is SNTAGT. After removal of 6 bases from V and 8 bases from J, the junction contained 11 bases not matched to a gene. The CDR3 spans 14 residues.

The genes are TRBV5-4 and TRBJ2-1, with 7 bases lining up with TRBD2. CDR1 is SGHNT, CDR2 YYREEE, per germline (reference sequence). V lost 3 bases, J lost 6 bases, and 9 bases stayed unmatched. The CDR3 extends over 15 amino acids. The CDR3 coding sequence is TGTGCCAGCAGCTACACGAGCGGGAACCTCAATGAGCAGTTCTTC. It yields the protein CASSYTSGNLNEQFF.

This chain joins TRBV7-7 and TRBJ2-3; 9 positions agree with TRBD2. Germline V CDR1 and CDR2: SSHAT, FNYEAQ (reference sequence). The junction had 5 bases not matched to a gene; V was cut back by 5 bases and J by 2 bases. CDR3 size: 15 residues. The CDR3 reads CASSLSGGPTDTQYF. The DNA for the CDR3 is TGTGCCAGCAGCCTTAGCGGGGGTCCCACAGATACGCAGTATTTT.

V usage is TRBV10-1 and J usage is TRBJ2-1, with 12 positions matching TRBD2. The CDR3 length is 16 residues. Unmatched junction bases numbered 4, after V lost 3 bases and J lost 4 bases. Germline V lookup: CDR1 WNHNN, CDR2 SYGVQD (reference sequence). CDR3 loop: CASSDLAGGSYNEQFF. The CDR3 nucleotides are TGCGCCAGCAGTGACCTAGCGGGGGGGTCATACAATGAGCAGTTCTTC.

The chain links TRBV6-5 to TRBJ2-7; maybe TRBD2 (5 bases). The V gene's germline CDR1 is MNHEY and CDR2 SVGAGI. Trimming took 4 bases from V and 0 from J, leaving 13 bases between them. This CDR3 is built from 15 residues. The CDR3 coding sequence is TGTGCCAGCAGTTCGTTAGCGAGTTACTCCTACGAGCAGTACTTC. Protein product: CASSSLASYSYEQYF.

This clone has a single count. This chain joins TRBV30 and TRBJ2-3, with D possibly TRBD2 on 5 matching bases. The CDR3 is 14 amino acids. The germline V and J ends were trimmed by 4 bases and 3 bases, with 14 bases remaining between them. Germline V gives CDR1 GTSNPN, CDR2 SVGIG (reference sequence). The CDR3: CAWTHGVGTDTQYF. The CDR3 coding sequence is TGTGCCTGGACGCACGGGGTAGGGACAGATACGCAGTATTTT.

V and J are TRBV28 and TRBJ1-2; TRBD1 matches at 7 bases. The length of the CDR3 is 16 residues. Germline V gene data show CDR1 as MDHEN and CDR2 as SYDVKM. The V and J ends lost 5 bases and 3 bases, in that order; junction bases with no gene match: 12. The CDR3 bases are TGTGCCAGCAGTCCCTTGGCGACAGGGCGGGACTATGGCTACACCTTC. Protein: CASSPLATGRDYGYTF.

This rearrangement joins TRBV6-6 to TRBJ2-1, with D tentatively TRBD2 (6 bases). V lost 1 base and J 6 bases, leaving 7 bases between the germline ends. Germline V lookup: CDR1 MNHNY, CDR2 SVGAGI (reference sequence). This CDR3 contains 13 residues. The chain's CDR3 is CASSYLTSNEQFF. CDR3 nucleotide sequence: TGTGCCAGCAGTTACTTGACTAGCAATGAGCAGTTCTTC.

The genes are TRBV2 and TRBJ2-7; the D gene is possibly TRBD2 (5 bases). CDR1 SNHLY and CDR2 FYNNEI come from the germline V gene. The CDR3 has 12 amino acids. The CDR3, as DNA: TGTGCCAGCAGTTACTTAGACTACGCGCAGTACGTC. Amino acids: CASSYLDYAQYV.